A selection of T cell receptor beta chains follows, all from one sample in a study of blood T cell repertoires in COVID-19. Measured with immunoSEQ multiplex PCR; TCRdb has only the in-frame clones, and not every one. The sample lists under 250,000 clones; 70% to 90% were seen once. Sequencing was done on a sample of peripheral blood. These receptor sequences come from a woman in her forties or fifties with active or convalescent COVID-19. Both conserved end residues are trimmed from each CDR3.

v_gene,j_gene,CDR3aa
TRBV7-9,TRBJ1-1,ASSLYTGQGAAF
TRBV30,TRBJ2-7,AWSVRTSGFPRTYEQY
TRBV18,TRBJ1-1,ASSPGTAALNTEAF
TRBV3-1/TRBV3-2,TRBJ2-2,ASSRQIATGELF
TRBV16,TRBJ1-1,ASSLTSGVNTEAF
TRBV7-3,TRBJ1-1,ASSFGGRDTEAF
TRBV7-6,TRBJ2-2,ASASANTGELF
TRBV18,TRBJ1-5,ASSTGTGGHQPQH
TRBV5-1,TRBJ1-1,ASSLDDRGLGEAF
TRBV24-1,TRBJ2-2,ATSDPGLAGLRTGELF
TRBV7-3,TRBJ2-1,ASSLTGRLAGGGEQF
TRBV3-1/TRBV3-2,TRBJ2-3,ASSHWSLYGTDTQY
TRBV18,TRBJ1-2,ASSPGGGDSYGYT
TRBV10-1,TRBJ1-3,ASSPGTPSSGNTIY
TRBV7-2,TRBJ1-5,ASSPLRGGNQPQH
TRBV6-4,TRBJ2-2,ASRGPNTGELF
TRBV6-1,TRBJ2-7,ASSEQTGSLSYEQY
TRBV12-5,TRBJ1-6,ASGYQGGSPLH
TRBV1,TRBJ2-7,TSSQELVLSYEQY
TRBV28,TRBJ1-4,ASSQIRQGNEKLF
TRBV24-1,TRBJ1-5,ATSTGLDLSNQPQH
TRBV28,TRBJ2-6,ASSFGGAGANVLT
TRBV28,TRBJ1-5,ASTGGSGNQPQH
TRBV5-1,TRBJ1-6,ASSLVEQANSPLH
TRBV5-6,TRBJ2-7,ASSPGQGGGYEQY
TRBV6-4,TRBJ2-1,ASSDGSSYNEQF
TRBV11-2,TRBJ2-2,ASSSLWDRGLVGELF
TRBV18,TRBJ2-1,ASSSTKLYNEQF
TRBV15,TRBJ2-1,ATSNRDRGPYEQF